This T cell receptor (beta chain) was recorded in a study of beta chain features in type 1 diabetes. General study results and limits: Junctions at VDJ sites from type 1 diabetes patients had fewer insertions and more deletions. Type 1 diabetes patients had TCRB CDR3s that were shorter (moderately but significantly so) in all four CD4+ subsets. Cells with high TCR expression could be over-represented by cDNA sequencing.

This clone was counted a few times. Its specificity is not known. What was sequenced were expressed TCRB transcripts, since all of the isolated RNA had been reverse transcribed. Method: immunoSEQ multiplex PCR; TCRdb's copy keeps in-frame clones and lacks some. This sample carries some 270,000 clones, approximately 10% of them seen once, and the ten largest clones take around 0.017%. Purity (above 95%) was reached by all sorted populations. Trimming left V 4 bases short and J 4 bases short, with 16 bases between. The CDR3 extends over 15 amino acids. Germline V CDR1 and CDR2: SGHRS, YFSETQ. This sequence originates from a man aged 25-45 years with type 1 diabetes. The sequencing sample was made of naive CD4+ T cells from blood. The V gene is TRBV5-1, the J gene TRBJ2-3; perhaps TRBD1 as D (6 bases). The CDR3, as DNA: TGCGCCAGCAGCCCGGGCGGGCAGGGGCCAGATACGCAGTATTTT. Protein: CASSPGGQGPDTQYF.